This entry features one T cell receptor (beta chain) sequence. The data originate from a study of Ad26.COV2.S vaccination and SARS-CoV-2 variants. CDR1 and CDR2 from the germline V gene are GTSNPN and SVGIG (reference sequence). This CDR3 spans 13 amino acids. Trimming took 1 base from V and 3 from J, leaving 7 bases between them. Here immunoSEQ multiplex PCR was the method, and the copy in TCRdb shows in-frame clones only, minus some. The data show some 500,000 clones, 89% seen once. Treatment here: some 20 received Ad26.COV2.S at low or high dose, single or two shots; about 5 received placebo; per-sample allocation not given. Sampling occurred on day 63 after the first vaccine or placebo injection.

The V gene is TRBV30, the J gene TRBJ1-5; TRBD1 is a possible D gene (5 bases). Sample: peripheral blood, taken in a trial of Ad26.COV2.S vaccine versus placebo. The sequence derives from a person between 18 and 65 years old who received the Ad26.COV2.S COVID-19 vaccine or a placebo. CDR3 bases: TGTGCCTGGAGTGGGGGGAACAATCAGCCCCAGCATTTT. As protein: CAWSGGNNQPQHF.